The 22 T cell receptor beta chains reported below all come from one sample, sequenced in a study of OX40 agonist ivuxolimab in advanced cancers. Profiled with immunoSEQ multiplex PCR; TCRdb holds only in-frame clones, not every one. The sample lists tens of thousands of clones; roughly 80% were seen once. The specimen was CD4+ or CD8+ T cells sorted from blood, collected in a trial of the OX40 agonist ivuxolimab. The source is an adult with an advanced solid tumor such as melanoma, head and neck, liver or kidney cancer.

The chain recombines TRBV18 with TRBJ2-5, with TRBD2 as a possible D gene (5 bases). The V gene lost 6 bases and the J gene lost 2 bases, with 10 bases spanning the gap. Germline V gene sequence: CDR1 KGHSH, CDR2 LQKENI. CDR3 length: 13 amino acids. This CDR3 is CASSKAEQETQYF. The CDR3 DNA reads TGTGCCAGCTCTAAAGCGGAGCAAGAGACCCAGTACTTC.

This sequence joins TRBV2 and TRBJ2-5, with TRBD1 as a possible D gene (5 bases). Germline CDR1 is SNHLY and CDR2 is FYNNEI. The V and J ends lost 5 bases and 5 bases respectively, with 9 bases between them. CDR3 length: 12 residues. The chain's CDR3 is CASSQDSETQYF. The CDR3 DNA reads TGTGCCAGCAGTCAAGACAGCGAGACCCAGTACTTC.

This clone is a singleton in its sample. Other DNA sequences in the sample encode the same CDR3. This chain connects TRBV29-1 to TRBJ2-3; D gene uncertain. The germline gives CDR1 SQVTM, CDR2 ANQGSEA. V was shortened by 3 bases and J by 3 bases, with 1 base between the two germline ends. This CDR3 spans 10 amino acids. This CDR3 is CSVDTDTQYF. CDR3 DNA sequence: TGCAGCGTTGATACAGATACGCAGTATTTT.

The rearrangement links TRBV2 to TRBJ2-7; 9 bases are a match to TRBD1. The CDR3 spans 16 residues. CDR1 and CDR2 (germline): SNHLY, FYNNEI. J gave up 2 bases and V 7 bases, and 12 bases lay outside the gene matches. In DNA, the CDR3 is TGTGCCAGCACGGAGGACAGGGGTCCTCCCCCCTACGAGCAGTACTTC. Amino acid sequence: CASTEDRGPPPYEQYF.

This chain joins TRBV5-1 and TRBJ2-5; D remains ambiguous. The CDR3 is made up of 15 amino acids. The V gene's germline CDR1 is SGHRS and CDR2 YFSETQ. V shed 1 base and J shed 0 bases, with 10 bases lying between them. The CDR3 here is CASSLNSQYQETQYF. CDR3 sequence (DNA): TGCGCCAGCAGCTTGAACAGTCAGTACCAAGAGACCCAGTACTTC.

This clone showed up just once. This chain joins TRBV5-4 and TRBJ1-5; D is possibly TRBD1 (5 bases). The germline V gene has CDR1 SGHNT and CDR2 YYREEE (reference sequence). The CDR3 loop spans 13 amino acids. V was pared by 4 bases and J by 5 bases, with 10 bases between. The CDR3 here is CASSQGPDQPQHF. Here the CDR3 DNA reads TGTGCCAGCAGCCAGGGACCGGATCAGCCCCAGCATTTT.

The V and J genes are TRBV9 and TRBJ1-3; D gene uncertain. Germline CDR1 SGDLS, CDR2 YYNGEE. The V end was cut by 2 bases, the J end by 4 bases, with 13 bases between. The CDR3 extends over 15 amino acids. As DNA, the CDR3 is TGTGCCAGCAGCGTTTCGAGCGCTCTCGGAAACACCATATATTTT. Translated: CASSVSSALGNTIYF. The full variable domain, its missing parts supplied by reference TRBV9 and TRBJ1-3, is DSGVTQTPKHLITATGQRVTLRCSPRSGDLSVYWYQQSLDQGLQFLIQYYNGEERAKGNILERFSAQQFPDLHSELNLSSLELGDSALYFCASSVSSALGNTIYFGEGSWLTVV.

The chain uses TRBV7-9 and TRBJ2-5; D is perhaps TRBD2 (6 bases). Trimming took 5 bases from V and 4 from J, leaving 11 bases between them. Per germline, CDR1 SEHNR and CDR2 FQNEAQ (reference sequence). CDR3 length: 13 residues. This CDR3 is CASSLNSGETQYF. The CDR3 region has the DNA TGTGCCAGCAGCCTAAATAGCGGAGAGACCCAGTACTTC.

The genes are TRBV11-3 and TRBJ1-1, with a tentative D call TRBD1 (5 bases). Germline values: CDR1 SGHNT, CDR2 YENEEA. V shed 5 bases and J shed 9 bases, with 22 bases lying between them. CDR3 length: 15 amino acids. Here the CDR3 DNA reads TGTGCCAGCAGCCCGGGGGGTGTGGGACGTGGCAAAGCTTTCTTT. This translates into CASSPGGVGRGKAFF.

V is TRBV19 and J is TRBJ2-5; tentatively, D is TRBD1 or TRBD2 (5 bases each). Trimming took off 5 bases at V and 4 bases at J, with 14 bases between the two ends. The germline CDR1 and CDR2 sequences are LNHDA and SQIVND (reference sequence). CDR3 length equals 14 residues. CDR3 sequence: CASSPQAGAETQYF. Written as DNA, the CDR3 is TGTGCCAGTAGTCCCCAGGCCGGGGCAGAGACCCAGTACTTC.

This rearrangement joins TRBV5-5 to TRBJ1-2; 12 positions match TRBD1. The CDR3 sequence is 15 residues long. The germline gives CDR1 SGHKS, CDR2 YYEKEE (reference sequence). V shed 9 bases, J shed 4 bases, and the junction held 10 bases outside the gene matches. The CDR3 sequence is CATAGQGAVGYGYTF. DNA of the CDR3: TGTGCCACCGCGGGACAGGGGGCAGTCGGCTATGGCTACACCTTC.

The V and J genes are TRBV11-3 and TRBJ2-5, with TRBD1 matching over 7 bases. Germline V gene lookup returns CDR1 SGHNT and CDR2 YENEEA. Trimming took 2 bases from V and 1 from J; bases not matched to a gene: 1. This CDR3 contains 14 residues. CDR3 protein: CASSLPGGQETQYF. For the CDR3, the DNA is TGTGCCAGCAGCTTACCAGGGGGCCAAGAGACCCAGTACTTC.

The chain employs TRBV11-2 and TRBJ2-2; TRBD2 matches at 14 bases. The junction had 3 bases not matched to a gene; V was cut back by 7 bases and J by 5 bases. The CDR3 contains 15 residues. Per the germline V gene, CDR1 is SGHAT and CDR2 is FQNNGV. Here the CDR3 reads CASTGLAGATGELFF. Here the CDR3 DNA reads TGTGCCAGCACGGGACTAGCGGGAGCTACCGGGGAGCTGTTTTTT.

The V and J genes are TRBV6-5 and TRBJ1-1; no reliable D call. The ends were cut back, 7 bases at V and 8 bases at J, with 11 bases in the middle. The CDR3 is made up of 11 amino acids. From germline, CDR1 is MNHEY and CDR2 SVGAGI. The CDR3 is CASTSPTEAFF. CDR3 in DNA: TGTGCCAGCACCTCACCCACCGAAGCTTTCTTT.

The gene calls are TRBV6-5 and TRBJ1-1; D not resolved. Germline V gives CDR1 MNHEY, CDR2 SVGAGI. Trimming shortened V by 4 bases and J by 0 bases, and 9 bases separated the two germline ends. The CDR3 is 14 amino acids. CDR3 DNA: TGTGCCAGCAGTTCTCCGGGCGTGAACACTGAAGCTTTCTTT. Its protein is CASSSPGVNTEAFF.

The V call is TRBV7-2, the J call TRBJ2-7; no firm D call. Germline V lookup: CDR1 SGHTA, CDR2 FQGNSA. The CDR3 consists of 15 residues. V dropped 3 bases and J dropped 5 bases, with 17 bases sitting between them. The CDR3 nucleotides are TGTGCCAGCAGCTTTGGCCTAGACCGGAATAACGAGCAGTACTTC. Translation gives CASSFGLDRNNEQYF.

The J gene is TRBJ2-3, the V gene TRBV9; 7 nucleotides line up with TRBD1. The V gene's germline CDR1 is SGDLS and CDR2 YYNGEE. This CDR3 contains 12 residues. V was pared by 4 bases and J by 9 bases, with 5 bases of the junction left unmatched. The CDR3 loop reads CASSRDSPTQYF. CDR3 bases: TGTGCCAGCAGCCGGGACAGCCCAACGCAGTATTTT. Full variable domain (outside the CDR3, taken from reference TRBV9 and TRBJ2-3): DSGVTQTPKHLITATGQRVTLRCSPRSGDLSVYWYQQSLDQGLQFLIQYYNGEERAKGNILERFSAQQFPDLHSELNLSSLELGDSALYFCASSRDSPTQYFGPGTRLTVL.

J is TRBJ2-7 and V is TRBV7-2; D is undetermined. This CDR3 spans 15 amino acids. Trimming cost V 2 bases and J 7 bases, with 18 bases left between them. Germline V gives CDR1 SGHTA, CDR2 FQGNSA. The CDR3 bases are TGTGCCAGCAGCTTATCACCGGCGGCGGCGTTGGAGCAGTACTTC. Translation gives CASSLSPAAALEQYF.

The V call is TRBV11-3, the J call TRBJ1-1, with a tentative D call TRBD1 (6 bases). This CDR3 region has 15 residues. V was trimmed by 5 bases and J by 0 bases, leaving 13 bases between them. The V gene's germline CDR1 is SGHNT and CDR2 YENEEA. CDR3 amino acids: CASSPRTEMNTEAFF. The CDR3 DNA reads TGTGCCAGCAGCCCCCGGACAGAAATGAACACTGAAGCTTTCTTT.

The rearrangement uses TRBV29-1 and TRBJ2-3; the match to TRBD2 covers 7 bases. V lost 3 bases, J lost 2 bases, and 5 bases stayed unmatched. There are 14 residues in the CDR3. Germline V CDR1 and CDR2: SQVTM, ANQGSEA. The CDR3 loop reads CSVEKRGLTDTQYF. The CDR3 DNA follows: TGCAGCGTTGAGAAGCGGGGCCTCACAGATACGCAGTATTTT.

The chain joins TRBV15 to TRBJ2-7, with D possibly matching TRBD2 (5 bases). The CDR3 extends over 13 amino acids. Germline-derived CDR1 and CDR2 are LNHNV and YYDKDF (reference sequence). V shed 5 bases and J shed 5 bases, with 13 bases lying between them. The CDR3 region is CATSPGKGDEQYF. In DNA, the CDR3 is TGTGCCACCAGCCCGGGAAAGGGCGACGAGCAGTACTTC. The entire variable domain, with the rest obtained from reference TRBV15 and TRBJ2-7, is as follows: DAMVIQNPRYQVTQFGKPVTLSCSQTLNHNVMYWYQQKSSQAPKLLFHYYDKDFNNEADTPDNFQSRRPNTSFCFLDIRSPGLGDTAMYLCATSPGKGDEQYFGPGTRLTVT.

The V gene is TRBV7-2, the J gene TRBJ2-5; the D is unclear. The germline V gene has CDR1 SGHTA and CDR2 FQGNSA. The CDR3 spans 14 residues. The V gene lost 4 bases and the J gene lost 8 bases, with 17 bases spanning the gap. This CDR3 is CASSSSLTRFTQYF. CDR3 nucleotides: TGTGCCAGCAGCTCCAGTCTTACAAGATTTACCCAGTACTTC.